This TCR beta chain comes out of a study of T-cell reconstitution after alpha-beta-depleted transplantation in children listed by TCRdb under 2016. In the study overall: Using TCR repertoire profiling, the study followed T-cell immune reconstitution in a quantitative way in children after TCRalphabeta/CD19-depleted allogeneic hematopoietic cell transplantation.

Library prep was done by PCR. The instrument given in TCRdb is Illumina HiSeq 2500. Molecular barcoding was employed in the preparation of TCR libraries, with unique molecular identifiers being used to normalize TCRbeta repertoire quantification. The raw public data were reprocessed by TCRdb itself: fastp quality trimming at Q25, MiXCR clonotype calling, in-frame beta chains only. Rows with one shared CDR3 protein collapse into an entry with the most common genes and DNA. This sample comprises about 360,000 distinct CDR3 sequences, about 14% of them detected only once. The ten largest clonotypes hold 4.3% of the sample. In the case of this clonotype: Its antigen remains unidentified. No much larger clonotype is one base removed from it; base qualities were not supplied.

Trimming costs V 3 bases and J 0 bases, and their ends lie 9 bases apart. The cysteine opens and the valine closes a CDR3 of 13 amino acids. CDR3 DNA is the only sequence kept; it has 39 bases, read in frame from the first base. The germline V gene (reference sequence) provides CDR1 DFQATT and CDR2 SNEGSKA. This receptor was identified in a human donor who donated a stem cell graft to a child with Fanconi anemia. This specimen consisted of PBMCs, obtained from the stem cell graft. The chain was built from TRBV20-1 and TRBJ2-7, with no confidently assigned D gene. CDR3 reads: CSARPPSSYEQYV. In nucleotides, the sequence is TGCAGTGCTAGGCCTCCGAGCTCCTACGAGCAGTACGTC.